This TCR beta chain came from a study of T cell responses to AZD1222 COVID-19 vaccine. Study results and limitations: Nearly half of unique spike-specific TCRs reportedly avoided B.1.351 and B.1.1.7 mutated regions.

V was clipped by 6 bases and J by 9 bases, with 14 bases between them. Per the germline V gene, CDR1 is SGHVS and CDR2 is FNYEAQ. CDR3 length: 13 amino acids. About this clone itself: No antigen is known for it.

Sequencing used immunoSEQ multiplex PCR; TCRdb keeps in-frame clones, though not all of them. The sample carries about 99,000 clones, about 93% recorded once. The rearrangement uses TRBV7-6 and TRBJ2-2, with D perhaps TRBD1 or TRBD2 (5 bases each). Here the sequenced sample was peripheral blood, taken on day 0 of AZD1222 vaccination. This TCR derives from an adult in good health. Written as DNA, the CDR3 is TGTGCCAGCAGTTCCGGGGACCAGCGGGAGCTGTTTTTT. Its translation: CASSSGDQRELFF.